This section outlines one TCR beta chain sequence together with its context. Antigen specificity is unknown. The CDR3 runs to 12 residues. Germline V gene data show CDR1 as GTSNPN and CDR2 as SVGIG (reference sequence). V lost 3 bases and J lost 5, with 10 bases in between. RNA extraction was followed by reverse transcription into cDNA, which acted as the sequencing template. The assay was immunoSEQ multiplex PCR, and TCRdb's table has in-frame clones only and misses some. The sample records roughly 100,000 clones, roughly 50% being singletons. The data belong to a study of CD8+ T cells in alopecia areata. Study-wide findings and caveats: Affected scalp, especially in alopecia totalis/universalis, had a higher clonality than normal scalp did.

Material for sequencing was CD4+ T cells sorted from blood. The TCR was taken from a human donor in good health. The chain joins TRBV30 to TRBJ1-1; D remains ambiguous. The CDR3 nucleotides are TGTGCCTGGAGAACCCAGTGGACTGAAGCTTTCTTT. Translation: CAWRTQWTEAFF.